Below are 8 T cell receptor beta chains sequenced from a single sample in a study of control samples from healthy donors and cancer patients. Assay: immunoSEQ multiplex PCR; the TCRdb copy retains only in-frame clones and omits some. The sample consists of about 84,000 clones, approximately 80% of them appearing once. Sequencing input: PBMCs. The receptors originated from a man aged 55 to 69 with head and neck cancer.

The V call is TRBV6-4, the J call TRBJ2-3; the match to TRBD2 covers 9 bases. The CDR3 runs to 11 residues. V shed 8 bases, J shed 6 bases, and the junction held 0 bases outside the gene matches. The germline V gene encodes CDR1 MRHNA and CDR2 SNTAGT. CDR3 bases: TGTGCCAGCGGGACTAGCGATACGCAGTATTTT. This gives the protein CASGTSDTQYF.

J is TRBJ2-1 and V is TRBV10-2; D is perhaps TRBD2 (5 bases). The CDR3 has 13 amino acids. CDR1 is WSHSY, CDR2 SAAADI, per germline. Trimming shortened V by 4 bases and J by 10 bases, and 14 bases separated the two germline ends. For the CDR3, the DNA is TGCGCCAGCAGTGGACTCGGAGCGGAGGAGCAGTTCTTC. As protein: CASSGLGAEEQFF.

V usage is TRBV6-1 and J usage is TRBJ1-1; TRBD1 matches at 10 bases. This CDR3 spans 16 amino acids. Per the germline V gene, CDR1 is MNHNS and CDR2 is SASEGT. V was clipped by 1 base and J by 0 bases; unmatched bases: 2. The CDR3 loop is CASSEGDRGLNTEAFF. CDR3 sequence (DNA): TGTGCCAGCAGTGAAGGGGACAGGGGCCTGAACACTGAAGCTTTCTTT.

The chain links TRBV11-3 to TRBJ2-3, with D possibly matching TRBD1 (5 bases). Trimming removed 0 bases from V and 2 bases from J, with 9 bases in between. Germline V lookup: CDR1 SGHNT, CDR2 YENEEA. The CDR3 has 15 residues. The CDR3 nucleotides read TGTGCCAGCAGCTTAGAGGGGCGAATCACAGATACGCAGTATTTT. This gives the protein CASSLEGRITDTQYF.

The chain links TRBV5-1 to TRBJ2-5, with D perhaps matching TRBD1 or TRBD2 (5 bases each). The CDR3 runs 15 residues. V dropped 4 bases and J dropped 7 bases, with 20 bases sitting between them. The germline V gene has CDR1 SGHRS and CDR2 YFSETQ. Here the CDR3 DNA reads TGCGCCAGCAGCCCTCTAGTAGCGAGCACAGGGACCCAGTACTTC. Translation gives CASSPLVASTGTQYF.

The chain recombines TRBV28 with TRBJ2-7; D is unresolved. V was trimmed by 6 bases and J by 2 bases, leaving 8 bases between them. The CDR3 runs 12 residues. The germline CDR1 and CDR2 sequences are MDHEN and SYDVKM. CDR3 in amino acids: CASSRGPYEQYF. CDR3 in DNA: TGTGCCAGCAGCCGCGGTCCCTACGAGCAGTACTTC.

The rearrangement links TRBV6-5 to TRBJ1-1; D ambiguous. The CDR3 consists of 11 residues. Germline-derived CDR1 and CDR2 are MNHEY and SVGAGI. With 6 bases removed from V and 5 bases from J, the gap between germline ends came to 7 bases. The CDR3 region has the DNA TGTGCCAGCAGGGTCGGGACTGAAGCTTTCTTT. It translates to CASRVGTEAFF.

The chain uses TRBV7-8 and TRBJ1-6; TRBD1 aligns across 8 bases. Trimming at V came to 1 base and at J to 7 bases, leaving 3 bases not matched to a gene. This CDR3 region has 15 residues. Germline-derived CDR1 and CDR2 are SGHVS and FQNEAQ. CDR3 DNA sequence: TGTGCCAGCAGCTTAGGGGACAGGCGAAATTCACCCCTCCACTTT. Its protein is CASSLGDRRNSPLHF.